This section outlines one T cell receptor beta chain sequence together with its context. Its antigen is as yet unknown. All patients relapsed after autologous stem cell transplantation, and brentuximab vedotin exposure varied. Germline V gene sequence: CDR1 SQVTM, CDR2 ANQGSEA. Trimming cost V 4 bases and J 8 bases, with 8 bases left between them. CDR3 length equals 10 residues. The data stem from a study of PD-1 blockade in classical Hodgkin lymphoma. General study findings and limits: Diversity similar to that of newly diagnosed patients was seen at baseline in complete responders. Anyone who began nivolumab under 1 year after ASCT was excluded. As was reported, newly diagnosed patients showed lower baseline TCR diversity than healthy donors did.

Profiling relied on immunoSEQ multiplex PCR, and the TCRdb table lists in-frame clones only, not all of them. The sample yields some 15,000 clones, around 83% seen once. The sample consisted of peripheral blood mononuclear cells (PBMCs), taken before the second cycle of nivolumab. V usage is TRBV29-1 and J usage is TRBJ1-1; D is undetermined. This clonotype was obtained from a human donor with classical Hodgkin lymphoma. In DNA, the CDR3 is TGCAGCGTTGCCGGGCAGGAAGCTTTCTTT. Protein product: CSVAGQEAFF.